The 28 T cell receptor beta chains reported below all come from one sample, sequenced in a study of PD-L1 blockade in urothelial cancer. Using immunoSEQ multiplex PCR, the repertoire was profiled, and TCRdb retains in-frame clones only, with some absent. The sample lists 80,000 to 130,000 clones, around 93% occurring once. Specimen: PBMCs, collected around atezolizumab (anti-PD-L1) treatment. The receptors were gathered from a woman older than 75 with urothelial cancer.

This chain uses TRBV5-1 with TRBJ2-1; 9 nucleotides align to TRBD2. V was pared by 4 bases and J by 2 bases, with 4 bases of the junction left unmatched. CDR1 and CDR2 (germline): SGHRS, YFSETQ. CDR3 length equals 15 residues. CDR3 bases: TGCGCCAGCAGCGCGCCTAGCGGGACCTACAATGAGCAGTTCTTC. It yields the protein CASSAPSGTYNEQFF.

This clone has only a few counts. The chain links TRBV2 to TRBJ1-2; tentative D call: TRBD1 (5 bases). This CDR3 contains 15 residues. Germline-derived CDR1 and CDR2 are SNHLY and FYNNEI. The V end lost 7 bases, the J end lost 3 bases, and 18 bases lay between the germline ends. CDR3 amino acids: CASTRANSGHYGYTF. The CDR3 nucleotides read TGTGCCAGCACCAGGGCCAACTCGGGCCACTATGGCTACACCTTC.

The chain combines TRBV11-2 with TRBJ2-7, with TRBD2 matching over 7 bases. From germline, CDR1 is SGHAT and CDR2 FQNNGV. The CDR3 sequence is 17 residues long. The ends lost 5 bases at V and 1 base at J; junction bases unmatched: 14. This CDR3 reads CASSRPSMRLASYEQYF. The CDR3 nucleotides are TGTGCCAGCAGCCGACCTTCGATGAGACTAGCTTCCTACGAGCAGTACTTC. Filled out from reference TRBV11-2 and TRBJ2-7, the complete variable domain reads EAGVAQSPRYKIIEKRQSVAFWCNPISGHATLYWYQQILGQGPKLLIQFQNNGVVDDSQLPKDRFSAERLKGVDSTLKIQPAKLEDSAVYLCASSRPSMRLASYEQYFGPGTRLTVT.

This sequence joins TRBV11-2 and TRBJ2-7, with TRBD2 matching over 8 bases. This CDR3 has 15 amino acids. Looked up from germline, CDR1 is SGHAT and CDR2 is FQNNGV. V dropped 5 bases and J dropped 6; count of bases not matched to a gene: 12. The CDR3 sequence: CASSLSGTSWAEQYF. In nucleotides, the CDR3 is TGTGCCAGCAGCCTCTCCGGGACTAGTTGGGCCGAGCAGTACTTC.

The V call is TRBV2, the J call TRBJ2-1, with D tentatively TRBD1 (6 bases). V was cut by 7 bases and J by 9 bases, with 16 bases left in between. This CDR3 contains 13 residues. Germline V lookup: CDR1 SNHLY, CDR2 FYNNEI. This CDR3 is CASNQELGAEQFF. CDR3 coding DNA: TGTGCCAGCAATCAAGAGTTGGGGGCTGAGCAGTTCTTC.

The V gene is TRBV2, the J gene TRBJ2-7, with D maybe TRBD2 (6 bases). The CDR3 has 14 amino acids. CDR1 SNHLY and CDR2 FYNNEI come from the germline V gene. V was shortened by 6 bases and J by 0 bases, with 12 bases between the two germline ends. The CDR3 DNA reads TGTGCCAGCAGCCTTGGGGGGACCTCCTACGAGCAGTACTTC. Residues: CASSLGGTSYEQYF. Filled out from reference TRBV2 and TRBJ2-7, the complete variable domain reads EPEVTQTPSHQVTQMGQEVILRCVPISNHLYFYWYRQILGQKVEFLVSFYNNEISEKSEIFDDQFSVERPDGSNFTLKIRSTKLEDSAMYFCASSLGGTSYEQYFGPGTRLTVT.

V usage is TRBV10-3 and J usage is TRBJ1-5; 9 bases are a match to TRBD1. Germline CDR1 ENHRY, CDR2 SYGVKD. Losses at the gene ends were 10 bases for V and 6 bases for J; bases not matched to a gene: 7. CDR3 size: 13 residues. The CDR3 region has the DNA TGTGCCACCCAACAGGGGGCAGGTCAGCCCCAGCATTTT. This gives the protein CATQQGAGQPQHF.

The rearrangement links TRBV14 to TRBJ2-7; 11 nucleotides line up with TRBD2. V lost 4 bases and J lost 4; bases outside the gene matches: 9. The CDR3 runs to 16 residues. Per the germline V gene, CDR1 is SGHDN and CDR2 is FVKESK. CDR3 region: CASSPSASGRWYEQYF. The CDR3 nucleotides read TGTGCCAGCAGCCCGTCCGCTAGCGGGAGGTGGTACGAGCAGTACTTC.

J is TRBJ2-7 and V is TRBV11-2, with 7 bases identical to TRBD1. Germline CDR1 reads SGHAT; CDR2 reads FQNNGV. The CDR3 sequence is 16 residues long. V was clipped by 0 bases and J by 3 bases; unmatched bases: 8. CDR3 in DNA: TGTGCCAGCAGCTTAGATCCCCGTGCAGGGGGCTACGAGCAGTACTTC. Amino acids: CASSLDPRAGGYEQYF.

This clone showed up just a few times. The chain is built from TRBV5-6 and TRBJ1-2; a possible D gene is TRBD1 (5 bases). In germline, CDR1 is SGHDT, CDR2 YYEEEE. The CDR3 has 13 residues. V lost 6 bases and J lost 5, with 14 bases in between. The CDR3 DNA reads as TGTGCCAGCACCAGCCGGGGGAGTTATGGCTACACCTTC. Protein product: CASTSRGSYGYTF.

This chain joins TRBV19 and TRBJ1-2; 9 nucleotides align to TRBD1. Germline V lookup: CDR1 LNHDA, CDR2 SQIVND (reference sequence). There are 14 residues in the CDR3. Trimming removed 7 bases from V and 6 bases from J; junction bases left unmatched: 9. The CDR3, as DNA: TGTGCCAGTACCGTGGGGGACAGGGTTGATGGCTACACCTTC. Translation: CASTVGDRVDGYTF.

V is TRBV5-1 and J is TRBJ2-7, with no clear D. The V end was cut by 5 bases, the J end by 1 base, with 4 bases between. The CDR3 is 11 residues long. CDR1 SGHRS and CDR2 YFSETQ come from the germline V gene. The CDR3: CASRRSYEQYF. As DNA, the CDR3 is TGCGCCAGCAGGAGGTCCTACGAGCAGTACTTC.

The genes are TRBV9 and TRBJ2-5, with 9 bases that match TRBD1. CDR3 length equals 17 residues. J lost 1 base, V lost 0 bases, and 7 bases had no gene match. Germline CDR1 and CDR2: SGDLS and YYNGEE. CDR3 in amino acids: CASSVAGTGHLQETQYF. The CDR3 region has the DNA TGTGCCAGCAGCGTAGCTGGGACAGGGCACCTCCAAGAGACCCAGTACTTC.

This clone was observed a single time. The chain links TRBV18 to TRBJ1-3; a weak D match, TRBD1 (5 bases). The CDR3 is 17 amino acids. Germline CDR1 KGHSH, CDR2 LQKENI. The V and J ends lost 1 base and 0 bases respectively, with 13 bases between them. CDR3 in amino acids: CASSPQWTPNSGNTIYF. DNA of the CDR3: TGTGCCAGCTCACCACAATGGACACCCAACTCTGGAAACACCATATATTTT.

The V call is TRBV18, the J call TRBJ2-7, with D maybe TRBD1 (6 bases). The V and J ends lost 3 bases and 7 bases respectively, with 16 bases between them. CDR1 is KGHSH and CDR2 is LQKENI in the germline V gene. This CDR3 region has 14 residues. As DNA, the CDR3 is TGTGCCAGCTCACCTCGGGACACCTCCTGGGAGCAGTACTTC. Its protein product is CASSPRDTSWEQYF.

The chain has TRBV6-5 and TRBJ2-5, with a possible D match to TRBD2 (5 bases). Germline assignment: CDR1 MNHEY and CDR2 SVGAGI. V gave up 0 bases and J gave up 3 bases, with 11 bases separating them. The CDR3 runs 15 residues. In DNA, the CDR3 is TGTGCCAGCAGTTACTCGAAGGGAGCGGAAGAGACCCAGTACTTC. It translates to CASSYSKGAEETQYF.

Written as DNA, the CDR3 is TGTGCCTGGAGTGGGACTAGCGGGAGGGCCATTGGCAATGAGCAGTTCTTC. This encodes CAWSGTSGRAIGNEQFF. The chain links TRBV30 to TRBJ2-1, with 15 bases identical to TRBD2. This CDR3 is built from 17 residues. V shed 1 base, J shed 6 bases, and the junction held 7 bases outside the gene matches. Germline V lookup: CDR1 GTSNPN, CDR2 SVGIG (reference sequence).

The V gene is TRBV7-2, the J gene TRBJ1-5; D possibly corresponds to TRBD1 (6 bases). Trimming cost V 5 bases and J 6 bases, with 14 bases left between them. The CDR3 runs 14 residues. The germline CDR1 and CDR2 sequences are SGHTA and FQGNSA. In DNA, the CDR3 is TGTGCCAGCAGCCGGGCAGGGGACGGTCAGCCCCAGCATTTT. Its translation is CASSRAGDGQPQHF.

The gene calls are TRBV5-8 and TRBJ1-3; D is perhaps TRBD1 (5 bases). The V and J ends lost 0 bases and 4 bases respectively, with 11 bases between them. Germline CDR1 SGHTS, CDR2 YDEGEE. This CDR3 comprises 15 residues. CDR3 nucleotides: TGTGCCAGCAGCTTGGACCCAGGGCAAGGAAACACCATATATTTT. Protein: CASSLDPGQGNTIYF.

This chain connects TRBV25-1 to TRBJ2-5; 7 positions agree with TRBD1. Germline V CDR1 and CDR2: MGHDK, SYGVNS. The CDR3 extends over 15 amino acids. V trimming: 1 base; J trimming: 4 bases; junction bases outside the gene matches: 6. CDR3 sequence: CASSEWAGGGETQYF. CDR3 nucleotides: TGTGCCAGCAGTGAATGGGCAGGGGGTGGAGAGACCCAGTACTTC.

The V call is TRBV7-2, the J call TRBJ2-7, with 9 bases lining up with TRBD1. The J segment lost 3 bases and the V segment lost 1 base, leaving 1 base of the junction unmatched. Germline loops: CDR1 SGHTA, CDR2 FQGNSA. The length of the CDR3 is 14 residues. The CDR3 spells CASSLETGGYEQYF. The CDR3 DNA reads TGTGCCAGCAGCTTAGAGACAGGGGGCTACGAGCAGTACTTC.

This chain connects TRBV4-2 to TRBJ2-3; 7 nucleotides line up with TRBD1. The CDR3 is made up of 15 amino acids. Germline V lookup: CDR1 LGHNA, CDR2 YNFKEQ. J gave up 1 base and V 2 bases, and 3 bases lay outside the gene matches. CDR3 amino acids: CASSQITGGTDTQYF. The CDR3 DNA reads TGTGCCAGCAGCCAAATCACAGGGGGCACAGATACGCAGTATTTT.

The sample holds one count of this clone. The chain combines TRBV14 with TRBJ2-7, with unresolved D. Deletions cut 0 bases from V and 7 bases from J, with 10 bases between. The CDR3 length is 13 residues. The germline V gene encodes CDR1 SGHDN and CDR2 FVKESK. CDR3 in DNA: TGTGCCAGCAGCCAAGATCACTCTCGGGAGCAGTACTTC. Translated: CASSQDHSREQYF.

This chain links TRBV28 with TRBJ1-5; 9 bases fit TRBD1. This CDR3 has 17 residues. The V gene end was trimmed by 8 bases and the J gene end by 5 bases; junction bases not matched to a gene: 16. Looked up from germline, CDR1 is MDHEN and CDR2 is SYDVKM. This CDR3 is CASETRDRVSIDQPQHF. Written as DNA, the CDR3 is TGTGCCAGCGAGACCCGGGACAGGGTATCGATTGATCAGCCCCAGCATTTT.

The rearrangement joins TRBV6-5 to TRBJ2-1; D possibly corresponds to TRBD1 (5 bases). The CDR3 runs to 15 residues. Germline lookup yields CDR1 MNHEY and CDR2 SVGAGI. V was pared by 0 bases and J by 6 bases, with 12 bases between. CDR3: CASSYSMGQRNEQFF. The CDR3 region has the DNA TGTGCCAGCAGTTACTCGATGGGGCAACGCAATGAGCAGTTCTTC.

The chain employs TRBV5-1 and TRBJ2-1, with 11 bases matching TRBD2. Trimming cost V 6 bases and J 1 base; bases outside gene matches: 12. Germline CDR1 SGHRS, CDR2 YFSETQ. The CDR3 runs 18 residues. CDR3 DNA: TGCGCCAGCAAGCTTCGGCTAGCGGGAGGACGATCCTACAATGAGCAGTTCTTC. It yields the protein CASKLRLAGGRSYNEQFF.

The rearrangement uses TRBV28 and TRBJ2-2; TRBD2 aligns across 7 bases. Germline CDR1 MDHEN, CDR2 SYDVKM. V trimming: 7 bases; J trimming: 1 base; junction bases outside the gene matches: 6. The CDR3 totals 15 residues. The CDR3 DNA reads as TGTGCCAGCATGGGCGGGGGATTGAACACCGGGGAGCTGTTTTTT. Protein product: CASMGGGLNTGELFF. The entire variable domain, with the rest obtained from reference TRBV28 and TRBJ2-2, is as follows: DVKVTQSSRYLVKRTGEKVFLECVQDMDHENMFWYRQDPGLGLRLIYFSYDVKMKEKGDIPEGYSVSREKKERFSLILESASTNQTSMYLCASMGGGLNTGELFFGEGSRLTVL.

The chain uses TRBV10-2 and TRBJ2-1; 12 positions agree with TRBD2. CDR3 length equals 17 residues. V trimming: 6 bases; J trimming: 10 bases; junction bases outside the gene matches: 16. CDR1 WSHSY and CDR2 SAAADI come from the germline V gene. The CDR3 region has the DNA TGCGCCAGCAGGCGTGAGTCTAGCGGGAGGGCCTTGAGGGAGCAGTTCTTC. This translates into CASRRESSGRALREQFF.